This TCR beta chain is from a study of cytomegalovirus exposure and HLA in healthy donors. Study information: Unique TCRs from HLA-typed donors, about 78 million of them, were held in an early data release.

With respect to this clone: The antigen remains unidentified.

General study points: Later analysis identified a missense DCLRE1C variant that was linked to TCR beta V- and J-gene trimming.

The CDR3 extends over 15 amino acids. Per the germline V gene, CDR1 is SGHDT and CDR2 is YYEEEE. Trimming took off 3 bases at V and 4 bases at J, with 14 bases between the two ends. Primers included in the PCR were 60 Vbeta and 13 Jbeta primers. Some clones are missing from TCRdb's copy, which holds only in-frame ones; the method was immunoSEQ multiplex PCR. Its table lists some 56,000 clones. Specimen: PBMCs. This chain connects TRBV5-6 to TRBJ2-1; D not certain. The receptor comes from a woman aged 30 to 39 in good health and CMV-seropositive. In nucleotides, the CDR3 is TGTGCCAGCAGCTCGGGTGGCGCGCTATACAATGAGCAGTTCTTC. Translation: CASSSGGALYNEQFF.